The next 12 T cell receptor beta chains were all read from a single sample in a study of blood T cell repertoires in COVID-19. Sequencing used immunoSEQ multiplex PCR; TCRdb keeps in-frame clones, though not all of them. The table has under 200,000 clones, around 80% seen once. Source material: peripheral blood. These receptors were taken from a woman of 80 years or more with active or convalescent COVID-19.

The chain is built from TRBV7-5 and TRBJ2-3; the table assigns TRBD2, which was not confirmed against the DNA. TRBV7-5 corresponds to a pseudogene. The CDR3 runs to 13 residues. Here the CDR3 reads CARSLLGLAGGYF. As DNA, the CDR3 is TGTGCCAGAAGCTTACTGGGACTAGCGGGCGGGTATTTT.

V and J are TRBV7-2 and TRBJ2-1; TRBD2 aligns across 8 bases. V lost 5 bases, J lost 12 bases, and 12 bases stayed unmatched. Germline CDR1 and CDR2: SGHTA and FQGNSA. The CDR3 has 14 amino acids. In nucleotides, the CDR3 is TGTGCCAGCAGCACCAACTCGCTTGCGGGGGGGCAGTTCTTC. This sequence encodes CASSTNSLAGGQFF.

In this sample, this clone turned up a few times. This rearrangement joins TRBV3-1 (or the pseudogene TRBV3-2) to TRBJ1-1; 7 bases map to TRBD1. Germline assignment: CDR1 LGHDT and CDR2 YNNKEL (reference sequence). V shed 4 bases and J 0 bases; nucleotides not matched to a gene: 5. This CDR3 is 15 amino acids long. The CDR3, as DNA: TGTGCCAGCAGCCCCTCCGGGACAGTGAACACTGAAGCTTTCTTT. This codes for CASSPSGTVNTEAFF.

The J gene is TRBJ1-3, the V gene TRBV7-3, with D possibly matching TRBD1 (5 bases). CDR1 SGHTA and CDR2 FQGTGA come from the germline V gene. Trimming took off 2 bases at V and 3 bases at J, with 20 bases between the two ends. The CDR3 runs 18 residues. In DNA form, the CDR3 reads TGTGCCAGCAGCTTATTTCCCCGGGGGAGGGGCGATGGAAACACCATATATTTT. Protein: CASSLFPRGRGDGNTIYF.

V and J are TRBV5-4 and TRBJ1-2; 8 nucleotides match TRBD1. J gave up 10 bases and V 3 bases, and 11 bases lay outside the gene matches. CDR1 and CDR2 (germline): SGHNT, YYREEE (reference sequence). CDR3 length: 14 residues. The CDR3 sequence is CASSSSPGGSVYTF. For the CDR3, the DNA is TGTGCCAGCAGCTCCTCACCAGGGGGCAGCGTCTACACCTTC.

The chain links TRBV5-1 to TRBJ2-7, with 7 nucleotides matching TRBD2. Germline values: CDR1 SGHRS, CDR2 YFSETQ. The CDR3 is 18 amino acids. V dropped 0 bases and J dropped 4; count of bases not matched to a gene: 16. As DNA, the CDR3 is TGCGCCAGCAGCTTGGAACGGTCTGGGAGGGGCGTTACATACGAGCAGTACTTC. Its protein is CASSLERSGRGVTYEQYF.

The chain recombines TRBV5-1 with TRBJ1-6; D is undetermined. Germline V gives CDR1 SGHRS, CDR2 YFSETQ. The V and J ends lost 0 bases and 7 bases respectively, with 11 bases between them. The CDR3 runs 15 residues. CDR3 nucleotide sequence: TGCGCCAGCAGCTTGGAATCAGGCCGAAATTCACCCCTCCACTTT. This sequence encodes CASSLESGRNSPLHF.

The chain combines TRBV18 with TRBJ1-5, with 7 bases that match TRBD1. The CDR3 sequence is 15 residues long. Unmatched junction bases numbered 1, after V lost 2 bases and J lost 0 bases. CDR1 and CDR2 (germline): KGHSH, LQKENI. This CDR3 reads CASSPGTDSNQPQHF. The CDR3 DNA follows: TGTGCCAGCTCACCAGGGACAGATAGCAATCAGCCCCAGCATTTT.

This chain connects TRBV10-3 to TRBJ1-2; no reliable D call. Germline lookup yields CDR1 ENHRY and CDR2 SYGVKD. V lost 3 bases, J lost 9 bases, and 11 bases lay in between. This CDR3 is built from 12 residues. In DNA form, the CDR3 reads TGTGCCATCAGTGAAAGTAGTACTAGCTACACCTTC. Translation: CAISESSTSYTF.

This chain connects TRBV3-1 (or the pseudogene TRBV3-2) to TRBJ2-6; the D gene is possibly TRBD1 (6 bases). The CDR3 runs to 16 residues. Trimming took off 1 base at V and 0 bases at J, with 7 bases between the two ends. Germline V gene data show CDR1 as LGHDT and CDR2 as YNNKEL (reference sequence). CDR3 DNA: TGTGCCAGCAGCCAAGTCAGGGGCTCTGGGGCCAACGTCCTGACTTTC. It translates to CASSQVRGSGANVLTF.

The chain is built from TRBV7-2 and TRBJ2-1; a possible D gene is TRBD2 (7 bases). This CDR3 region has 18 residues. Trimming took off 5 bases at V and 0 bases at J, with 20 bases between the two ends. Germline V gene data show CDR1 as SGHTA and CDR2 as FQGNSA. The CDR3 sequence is CASSAMLQGGGSYNEQFF. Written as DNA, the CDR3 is TGTGCCAGCAGCGCGATGCTACAGGGCGGGGGCTCCTACAATGAGCAGTTCTTC.

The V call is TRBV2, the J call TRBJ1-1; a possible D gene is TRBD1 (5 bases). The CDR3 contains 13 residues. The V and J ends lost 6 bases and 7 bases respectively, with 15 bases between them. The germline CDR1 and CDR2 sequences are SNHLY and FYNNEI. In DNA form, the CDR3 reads TGTGCCAGCAGCACGGAGCAGGGAGGTGAAGCTTTCTTT. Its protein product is CASSTEQGGEAFF.